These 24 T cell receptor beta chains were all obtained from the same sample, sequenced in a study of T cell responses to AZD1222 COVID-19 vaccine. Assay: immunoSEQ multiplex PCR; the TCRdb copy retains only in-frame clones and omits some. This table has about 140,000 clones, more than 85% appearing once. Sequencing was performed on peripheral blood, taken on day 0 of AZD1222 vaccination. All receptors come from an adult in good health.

The CDR3 loop reads CASSLSARGTSYEQYF. The CDR3 nucleotides read TGTGCCAGCAGTTTATCAGCGAGGGGCACGTCCTACGAGCAGTACTTC. The gene calls are TRBV27 and TRBJ2-7; perhaps D is TRBD1 or TRBD2 (5 bases each). CDR1 MNHEY and CDR2 SMNVEV come from the germline V gene (reference sequence). The CDR3 loop spans 16 amino acids. V was cut by 0 bases and J by 1 base, with 13 bases left in between.

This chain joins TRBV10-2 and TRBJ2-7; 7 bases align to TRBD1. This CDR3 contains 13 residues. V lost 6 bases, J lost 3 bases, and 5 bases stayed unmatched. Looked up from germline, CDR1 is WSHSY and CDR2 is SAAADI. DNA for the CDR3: TGCGCCAGCAGGGGCCGGGACAGCTACGAGCAGTACTTC. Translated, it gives CASRGRDSYEQYF.

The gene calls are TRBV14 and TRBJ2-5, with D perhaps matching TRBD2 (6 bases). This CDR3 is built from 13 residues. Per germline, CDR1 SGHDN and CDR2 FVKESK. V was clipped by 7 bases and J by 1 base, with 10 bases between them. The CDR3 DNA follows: TGTGCCAGCACCCGGGACTTCCAAGAGACCCAGTACTTC. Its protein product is CASTRDFQETQYF.

The CDR3 here is CASTPSGRAYTQYF. As DNA, the CDR3 is TGTGCCAGCACCCCTAGCGGGAGGGCCTATACGCAGTATTTT. This chain joins TRBV28 and TRBJ2-3; 12 bases align to TRBD2. This CDR3 contains 14 residues. Germline assignment: CDR1 MDHEN and CDR2 SYDVKM. With V trimmed by 7 bases and J by 7 bases, 6 bases remained unmatched.

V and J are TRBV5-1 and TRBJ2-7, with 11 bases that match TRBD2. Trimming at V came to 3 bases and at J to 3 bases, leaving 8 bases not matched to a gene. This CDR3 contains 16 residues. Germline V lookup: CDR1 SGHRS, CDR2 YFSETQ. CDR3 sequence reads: CASSSRLAGPHYEQYF. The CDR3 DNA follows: TGCGCCAGCAGCTCCCGACTAGCGGGACCACACTACGAGCAGTACTTC.

The CDR3, as DNA: TGCGCCAGCAGTGAGTCACGGGGATACAATGAGCAGTTCTTC. As protein: CASSESRGYNEQFF. The rearrangement uses TRBV10-1 and TRBJ2-1; D might be TRBD2 (5 bases). Germline-derived CDR1 and CDR2 are WNHNN and SYGVQD (reference sequence). This CDR3 contains 14 residues. Trimming removed 0 bases from V and 4 bases from J, with 7 bases in between.

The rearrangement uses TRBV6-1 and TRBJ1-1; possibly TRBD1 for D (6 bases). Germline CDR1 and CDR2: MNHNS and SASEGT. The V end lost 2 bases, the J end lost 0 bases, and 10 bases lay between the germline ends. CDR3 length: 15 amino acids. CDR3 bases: TGTGCCAGCAGTGAAATGGGGGGGCTGAACACTGAAGCTTTCTTT. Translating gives CASSEMGGLNTEAFF.

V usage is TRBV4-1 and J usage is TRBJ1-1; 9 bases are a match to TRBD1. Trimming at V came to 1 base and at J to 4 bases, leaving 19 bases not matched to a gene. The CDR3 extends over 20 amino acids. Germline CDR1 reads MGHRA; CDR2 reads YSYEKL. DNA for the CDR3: TGCGCCAGCAGCCAAGCACCGGGACAGGGTGTTCGGGAAGGGAGCACTGAAGCTTTCTTT. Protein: CASSQAPGQGVREGSTEAFF.

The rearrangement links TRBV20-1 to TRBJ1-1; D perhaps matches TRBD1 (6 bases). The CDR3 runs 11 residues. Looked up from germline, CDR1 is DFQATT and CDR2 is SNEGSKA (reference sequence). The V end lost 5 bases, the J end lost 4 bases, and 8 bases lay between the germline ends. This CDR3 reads CSAAGATEAFF. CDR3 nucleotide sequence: TGCAGTGCTGCAGGGGCCACTGAAGCTTTCTTT.

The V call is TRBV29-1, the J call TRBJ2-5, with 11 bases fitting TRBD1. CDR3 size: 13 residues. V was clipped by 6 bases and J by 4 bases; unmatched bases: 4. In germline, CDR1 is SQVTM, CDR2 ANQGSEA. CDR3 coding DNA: TGCAGCGTGGGACAGGGGGTCGGAGAGACCCAGTACTTC. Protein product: CSVGQGVGETQYF.

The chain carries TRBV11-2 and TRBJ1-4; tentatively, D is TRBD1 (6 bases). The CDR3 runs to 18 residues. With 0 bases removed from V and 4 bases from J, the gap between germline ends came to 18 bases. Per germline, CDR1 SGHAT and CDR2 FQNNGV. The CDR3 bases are TGTGCCAGCAGCTTAGAAGGAGGCAGGGGAGTTGGTAATGAAAAACTGTTTTTT. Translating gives CASSLEGGRGVGNEKLFF.

In DNA form, the CDR3 reads TGTGCCAGCAGTTACCGCCGCGGGGGGCCCTACGAGCAGTACTTC. Translating gives CASSYRRGGPYEQYF. The V gene is TRBV6-5, the J gene TRBJ2-7; TRBD2 matches at 8 bases. Germline V gene data show CDR1 as MNHEY and CDR2 as SVGAGI. The J segment lost 2 bases and the V segment lost 2 bases, leaving 5 bases of the junction unmatched. The CDR3 is 15 residues long.

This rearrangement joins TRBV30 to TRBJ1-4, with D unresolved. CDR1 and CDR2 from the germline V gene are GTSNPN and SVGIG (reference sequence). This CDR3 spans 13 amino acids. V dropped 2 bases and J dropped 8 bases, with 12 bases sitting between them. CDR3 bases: TGTGCCTGGAGTCGCGGCATGCAAGAAAAACTGTTTTTT. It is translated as CAWSRGMQEKLFF.

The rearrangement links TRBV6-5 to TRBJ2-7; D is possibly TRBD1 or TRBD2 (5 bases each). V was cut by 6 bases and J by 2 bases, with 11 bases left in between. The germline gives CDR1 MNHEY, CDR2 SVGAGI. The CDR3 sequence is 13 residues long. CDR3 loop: CASSASGPYEQYF. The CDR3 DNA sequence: TGTGCCAGCAGCGCCTCGGGGCCCTACGAGCAGTACTTC.

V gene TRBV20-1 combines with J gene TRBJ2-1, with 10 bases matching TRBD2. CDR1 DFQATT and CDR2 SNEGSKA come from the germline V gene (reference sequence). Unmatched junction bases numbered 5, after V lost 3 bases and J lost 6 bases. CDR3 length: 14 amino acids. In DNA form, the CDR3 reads TGCAGTGCTAGTCCGGCTAGCGGGAGCAATGAGCAGTTCTTC. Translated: CSASPASGSNEQFF.

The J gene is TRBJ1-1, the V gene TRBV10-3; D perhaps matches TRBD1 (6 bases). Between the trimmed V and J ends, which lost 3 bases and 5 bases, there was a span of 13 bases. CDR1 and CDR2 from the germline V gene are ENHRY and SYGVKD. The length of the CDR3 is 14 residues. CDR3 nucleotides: TGTGCCATCAGTGATGGGGGGGCAGGGACTGAAGCTTTCTTT. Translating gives CAISDGGAGTEAFF.

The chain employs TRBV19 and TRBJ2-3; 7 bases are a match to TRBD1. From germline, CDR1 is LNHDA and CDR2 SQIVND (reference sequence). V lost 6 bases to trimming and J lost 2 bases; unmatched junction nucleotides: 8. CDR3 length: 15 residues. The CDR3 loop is CASSMAGTDTDTQYF. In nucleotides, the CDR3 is TGTGCCAGTAGCATGGCAGGGACAGACACAGATACGCAGTATTTT.

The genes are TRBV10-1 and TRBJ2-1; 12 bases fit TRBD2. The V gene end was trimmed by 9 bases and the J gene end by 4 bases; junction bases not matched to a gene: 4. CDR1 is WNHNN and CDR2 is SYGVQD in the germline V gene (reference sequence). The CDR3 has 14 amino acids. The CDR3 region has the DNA TGCGCCAGTCTAGCGGGAGGGAGATACAATGAGCAGTTCTTC. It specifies CASLAGGRYNEQFF.

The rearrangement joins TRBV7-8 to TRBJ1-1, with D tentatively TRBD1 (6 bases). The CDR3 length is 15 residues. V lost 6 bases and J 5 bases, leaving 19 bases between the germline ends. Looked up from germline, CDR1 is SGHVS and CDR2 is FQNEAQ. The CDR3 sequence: CASRSRGLDRTEAFF. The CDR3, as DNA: TGTGCCAGCAGGTCCAGGGGTTTAGATAGAACTGAAGCTTTCTTT.

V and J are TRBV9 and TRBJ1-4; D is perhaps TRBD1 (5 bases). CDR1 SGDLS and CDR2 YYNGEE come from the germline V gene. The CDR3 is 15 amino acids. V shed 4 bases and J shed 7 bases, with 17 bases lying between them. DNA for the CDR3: TGTGCCAGCAGCCGAACTCAGGGAAGGGGTGAAAAACTGTTTTTT. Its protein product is CASSRTQGRGEKLFF.

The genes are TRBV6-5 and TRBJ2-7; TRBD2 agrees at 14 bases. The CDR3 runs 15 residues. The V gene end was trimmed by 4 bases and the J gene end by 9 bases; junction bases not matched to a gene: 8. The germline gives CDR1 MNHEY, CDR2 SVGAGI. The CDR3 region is CASSLTGTSGSLQYF. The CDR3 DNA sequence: TGTGCCAGCAGTTTAACCGGGACTAGCGGGAGCTTGCAGTACTTC.

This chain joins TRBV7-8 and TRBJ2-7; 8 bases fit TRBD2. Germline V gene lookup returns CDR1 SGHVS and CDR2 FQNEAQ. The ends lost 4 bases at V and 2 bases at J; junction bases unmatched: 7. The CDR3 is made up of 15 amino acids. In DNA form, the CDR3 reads TGTGCCAGCAGCTCTTTAGCGGGGTCGGCCTACGAGCAGTACTTC. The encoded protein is CASSSLAGSAYEQYF.

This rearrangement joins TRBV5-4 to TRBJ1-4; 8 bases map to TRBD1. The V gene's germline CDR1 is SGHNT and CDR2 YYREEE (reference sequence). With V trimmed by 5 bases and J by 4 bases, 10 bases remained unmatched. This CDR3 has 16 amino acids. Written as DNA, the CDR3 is TGTGCCAGCAGTCCTGGTCCGGGACAGGTTAATGAAAAACTGTTTTTT. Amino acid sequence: CASSPGPGQVNEKLFF.

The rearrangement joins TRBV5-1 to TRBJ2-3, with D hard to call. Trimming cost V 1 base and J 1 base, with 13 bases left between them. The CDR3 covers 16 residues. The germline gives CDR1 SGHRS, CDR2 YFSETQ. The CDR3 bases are TGCGCCAGCAGCTTGAGTCTATCGGTGCGCACAGATACGCAGTATTTT. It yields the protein CASSLSLSVRTDTQYF.